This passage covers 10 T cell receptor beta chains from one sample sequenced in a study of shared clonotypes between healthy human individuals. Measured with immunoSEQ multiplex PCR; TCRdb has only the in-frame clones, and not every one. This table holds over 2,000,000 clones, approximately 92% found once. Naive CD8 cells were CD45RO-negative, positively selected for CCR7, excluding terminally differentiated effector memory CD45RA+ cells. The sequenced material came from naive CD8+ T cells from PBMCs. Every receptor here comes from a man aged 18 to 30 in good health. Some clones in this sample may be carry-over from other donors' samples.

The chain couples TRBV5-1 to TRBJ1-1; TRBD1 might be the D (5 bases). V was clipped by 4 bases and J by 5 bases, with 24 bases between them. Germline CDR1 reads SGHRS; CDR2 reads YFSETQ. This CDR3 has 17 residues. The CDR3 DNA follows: TGCGCCAGCAGCCGAGCAGCCAGGGAGGGGTCGGTAACTGAAGCTTTCTTT. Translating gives CASSRAAREGSVTEAFF. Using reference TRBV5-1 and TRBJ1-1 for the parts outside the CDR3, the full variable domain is KAGVTQTPRYLIKTRGQQVTLSCSPISGHRSVSWYQQTPGQGLQFLFEYFSETQRNKGNFPGRFSGRQFSNSRSEMNVSTLELGDSALYLCASSRAAREGSVTEAFFGQGTRLTVV.

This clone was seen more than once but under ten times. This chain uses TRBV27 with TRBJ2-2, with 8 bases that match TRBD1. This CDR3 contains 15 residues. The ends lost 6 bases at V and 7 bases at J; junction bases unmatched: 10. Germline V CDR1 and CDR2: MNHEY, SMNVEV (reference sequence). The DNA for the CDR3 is TGTGCCAGCAGCCGGTCAGGGGGCTGGATCGGGGAGCTGTTTTTT. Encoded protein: CASSRSGGWIGELFF.

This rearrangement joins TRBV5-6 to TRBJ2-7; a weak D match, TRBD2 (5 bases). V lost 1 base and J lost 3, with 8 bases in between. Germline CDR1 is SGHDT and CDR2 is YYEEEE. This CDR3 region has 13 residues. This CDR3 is CASSLWRHYEQYF. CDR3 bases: TGTGCCAGCAGCTTGTGGAGGCACTACGAGCAGTACTTC.

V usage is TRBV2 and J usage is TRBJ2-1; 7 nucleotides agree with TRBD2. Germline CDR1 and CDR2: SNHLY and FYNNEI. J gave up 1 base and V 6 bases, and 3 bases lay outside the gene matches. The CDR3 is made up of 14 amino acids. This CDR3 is CASSLAASYNEQFF. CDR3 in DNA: TGTGCCAGCAGCCTAGCGGCATCCTACAATGAGCAGTTCTTC. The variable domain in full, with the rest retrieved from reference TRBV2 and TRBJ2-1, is EPEVTQTPSHQVTQMGQEVILRCVPISNHLYFYWYRQILGQKVEFLVSFYNNEISEKSEIFDDQFSVERPDGSNFTLKIRSTKLEDSAMYFCASSLAASYNEQFFGPGTRLTVL.

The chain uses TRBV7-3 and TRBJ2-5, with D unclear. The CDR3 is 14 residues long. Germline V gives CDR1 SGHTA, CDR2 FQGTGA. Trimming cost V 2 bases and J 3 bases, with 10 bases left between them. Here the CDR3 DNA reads TGTGCCAGCAGCTTAGGATTGGGGAAAGAGACCCAGTACTTC. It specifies CASSLGLGKETQYF.

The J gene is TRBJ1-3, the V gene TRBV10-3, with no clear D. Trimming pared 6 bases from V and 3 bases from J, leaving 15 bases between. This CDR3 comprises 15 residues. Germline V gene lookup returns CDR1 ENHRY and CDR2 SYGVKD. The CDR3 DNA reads TGTGCCATCAGCAGAGTCGGCAGGAGTGGAAACACCATATATTTT. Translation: CAISRVGRSGNTIYF.

CDR3 nucleotide sequence: TGCGCCAGCAGCCCGGACGGATACTCTGGAAACACCATATATTTT. It translates to CASSPDGYSGNTIYF. The rearrangement links TRBV4-1 to TRBJ1-3; no reliable D call. V was clipped by 4 bases and J by 0 bases, with 10 bases between them. The CDR3 loop spans 15 amino acids. From germline, CDR1 is MGHRA and CDR2 YSYEKL.

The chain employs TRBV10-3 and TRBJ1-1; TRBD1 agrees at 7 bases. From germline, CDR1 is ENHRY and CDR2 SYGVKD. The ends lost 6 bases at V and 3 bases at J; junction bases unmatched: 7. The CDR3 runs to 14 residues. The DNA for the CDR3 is TGTGCCATCAGGGGACTCACAGGGGACACTGAAGCTTTCTTT. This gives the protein CAIRGLTGDTEAFF.

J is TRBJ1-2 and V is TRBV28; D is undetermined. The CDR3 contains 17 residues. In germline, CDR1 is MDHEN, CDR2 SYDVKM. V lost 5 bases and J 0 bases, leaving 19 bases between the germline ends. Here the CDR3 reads CASSSTRERASNYGYTF. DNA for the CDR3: TGTGCCAGCAGTAGTACGAGGGAGAGGGCCTCTAACTATGGCTACACCTTC.

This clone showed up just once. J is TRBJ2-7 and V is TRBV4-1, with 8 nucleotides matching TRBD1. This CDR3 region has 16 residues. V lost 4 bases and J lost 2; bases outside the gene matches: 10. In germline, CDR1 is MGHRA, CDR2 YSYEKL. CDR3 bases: TGCGCCAGCAGCCCAAGGACAGGGCCACAGGCCTACGAGCAGTACTTC. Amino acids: CASSPRTGPQAYEQYF.